Below, 24 T cell receptor beta chains from the same sample are listed, as sequenced in a study of blood T cell repertoires in COVID-19. Sequenced by immunoSEQ multiplex PCR; TCRdb stores in-frame clones only, minus some. The repertoire holds roughly 20,000 clones, with 70% to 90% as singletons. The specimen was peripheral blood. The receptors derive from a human donor in a cohort sampled during active COVID-19.

The chain recombines TRBV5-1 with TRBJ2-7; no clear D. CDR3 length: 14 amino acids. V lost 0 bases and J 3 bases, leaving 10 bases between the germline ends. Germline loops: CDR1 SGHRS, CDR2 YFSETQ. CDR3 DNA sequence: TGCGCCAGCAGCTTGGGTGGCATTAACTACGAGCAGTACTTC. It specifies CASSLGGINYEQYF.

This clone was recorded only once. J is TRBJ1-1 and V is TRBV28; 9 bases are shared with TRBD1. The length of the CDR3 is 15 residues. J lost 1 base, V lost 7 bases, and 7 bases had no gene match. Germline assignment: CDR1 MDHEN and CDR2 SYDVKM. The DNA of the CDR3 is TGTGCCAGCATTCCACAGGGGGCTAGGAACACTGAAGCTTTCTTT. Translation: CASIPQGARNTEAFF.

The CDR3 sequence is CASSIEGNRRAYEQYF. The CDR3 bases are TGTGCCAGTAGTATAGAAGGGAACCGGCGGGCCTACGAGCAGTACTTC. This chain connects TRBV19 to TRBJ2-7; D is possibly TRBD2 (5 bases). Trimming removed 0 bases from V and 2 bases from J, with 14 bases in between. The CDR3 is 16 residues long. The germline V gene encodes CDR1 LNHDA and CDR2 SQIVND (reference sequence).

The chain carries TRBV6-1 and TRBJ2-5, with 13 bases lining up with TRBD2. Trimming removed 4 bases from V and 4 bases from J; junction bases left unmatched: 12. Germline V gene lookup returns CDR1 MNHNS and CDR2 SASEGT. The CDR3 extends over 18 amino acids. The CDR3 protein is CASSVTSGRAVLGETQYF. CDR3 sequence (DNA): TGTGCCAGCAGTGTAACTAGCGGGAGGGCCGTTTTGGGAGAGACCCAGTACTTC.

The chain employs TRBV7-9 and TRBJ1-1; TRBD1 might be the D (6 bases). V shed 6 bases and J shed 2 bases, with 13 bases lying between them. There are 14 residues in the CDR3. Germline V CDR1 and CDR2: SEHNR, FQNEAQ (reference sequence). CDR3 bases: TGTGCCAGCAGGTTGGGGGCCGGTAACACTGAAGCTTTCTTT. It yields the protein CASRLGAGNTEAFF.

The chain links TRBV6-5 to TRBJ1-2; 9 bases are shared with TRBD1. Germline lookup yields CDR1 MNHEY and CDR2 SVGAGI. The CDR3 length is 14 residues. Germline trimming cut 6 bases from V and 4 bases from J; bases unmatched to any gene: 6. CDR3 amino acids: CASRTGTGFYGYTF. CDR3 DNA: TGTGCCAGCAGAACCGGGACAGGGTTCTATGGCTACACCTTC.

V usage is TRBV7-3 and J usage is TRBJ2-3, with 7 nucleotides matching TRBD2. V gave up 5 bases and J gave up 0 bases; unmatched junction bases: 5. Germline-derived CDR1 and CDR2 are SGHTA and FQGTGA. CDR3 size: 15 residues. The DNA of the CDR3 is TGTGCCAGCAGCCTCTTTAGCGGGAGCACAGATACGCAGTATTTT. This codes for CASSLFSGSTDTQYF.

This chain uses TRBV10-1 with TRBJ2-1, with 8 bases fitting TRBD2. The V segment lost 3 bases and the J segment 6 bases; nucleotides outside the gene matches: 4. The germline CDR1 and CDR2 sequences are WNHNN and SYGVQD (reference sequence). The CDR3 runs 14 residues. CDR3: CASSDGAGANEQFF. Here the CDR3 DNA reads TGCGCCAGCAGTGACGGAGCGGGAGCCAATGAGCAGTTCTTC.

The chain joins TRBV15 to TRBJ2-1, with D tentatively TRBD1 (6 bases). The CDR3 is 17 amino acids. V shed 0 bases and J shed 4 bases, with 16 bases lying between them. Germline V gives CDR1 LNHNV, CDR2 YYDKDF (reference sequence). DNA of the CDR3: TGTGCCACCAGCAGAGATATACCCCAGGGGACATACAATGAGCAGTTCTTC. It specifies CATSRDIPQGTYNEQFF.

The chain links TRBV10-1 to TRBJ2-3; possibly TRBD1 for D (6 bases). Germline CDR1 WNHNN, CDR2 SYGVQD (reference sequence). This CDR3 region has 16 residues. V was pared by 5 bases and J by 3 bases, with 18 bases between. In DNA, the CDR3 is TGCGCCAGCAGTCAACAGGGCGCCGCGCTTACAGATACGCAGTATTTT. Protein product: CASSQQGAALTDTQYF.

The chain joins TRBV19 to TRBJ1-6; no definite D call. This CDR3 has 14 amino acids. Germline-derived CDR1 and CDR2 are LNHDA and SQIVND (reference sequence). V was shortened by 5 bases and J by 3 bases, with 8 bases between the two germline ends. CDR3 sequence: CASSDGLYNSPLHF. CDR3 in DNA: TGTGCCAGTAGTGACGGACTCTATAATTCACCCCTCCACTTT.

The CDR3 here is CASTPSGRGYTGELFF. CDR3 nucleotide sequence: TGTGCCAGCACCCCTAGCGGGAGAGGGTACACCGGGGAGCTGTTTTTT. J is TRBJ2-2 and V is TRBV9, with TRBD2 matching over 10 bases. The germline V gene encodes CDR1 SGDLS and CDR2 YYNGEE. The junction had 8 bases not matched to a gene; V was cut back by 6 bases and J by 3 bases. CDR3 length equals 16 residues. The whole variable domain, remainder taken from reference TRBV9 and TRBJ2-2, is DSGVTQTPKHLITATGQRVTLRCSPRSGDLSVYWYQQSLDQGLQFLIQYYNGEERAKGNILERFSAQQFPDLHSELNLSSLELGDSALYFCASTPSGRGYTGELFFGEGSRLTVL.

The V call is TRBV6-5, the J call TRBJ1-2, with no clear D. V was cut by 9 bases and J by 10 bases, with 15 bases left in between. Germline-derived CDR1 and CDR2 are MNHEY and SVGAGI. This CDR3 is built from 11 residues. CDR3 loop: CASTRSVAYTF. The CDR3 DNA reads as TGTGCCAGTACCAGATCCGTCGCCTACACCTTC.

The rearrangement links TRBV2 to TRBJ1-5; 7 bases map to TRBD1. After removal of 7 bases from V and 5 bases from J, the junction contained 8 bases not matched to a gene. Germline lookup yields CDR1 SNHLY and CDR2 FYNNEI. The CDR3 length is 14 residues. The CDR3 region is CASILNRGDQPQHF. CDR3 sequence (DNA): TGTGCCAGCATATTGAACAGGGGCGATCAGCCCCAGCATTTT.

This chain connects TRBV11-2 to TRBJ2-7; 7 bases fit TRBD1. The CDR3 runs to 15 residues. Germline loops: CDR1 SGHAT, CDR2 FQNNGV. The V gene end was trimmed by 5 bases and the J gene end by 0 bases; junction bases not matched to a gene: 7. CDR3 sequence reads: CASSPSGQVSYEQYF. In nucleotides, the CDR3 is TGTGCCAGCAGCCCATCCGGACAGGTCTCCTACGAGCAGTACTTC.

This chain uses TRBV29-1 with TRBJ1-3, with D possibly being TRBD1 (5 bases). The ends were cut back, 5 bases at V and 4 bases at J, with 15 bases in the middle. This CDR3 is built from 14 residues. Germline-derived CDR1 and CDR2 are SQVTM and ANQGSEA. CDR3 sequence reads: CSVSQGLGGNTIYF. CDR3 sequence (DNA): TGCAGCGTTTCCCAGGGTCTTGGAGGAAACACCATATATTTT.

This rearrangement joins TRBV5-1 to TRBJ2-3; maybe TRBD1 (5 bases). The V gene lost 4 bases and the J gene lost 1 base, with 16 bases spanning the gap. CDR1 is SGHRS, CDR2 YFSETQ, per germline. The CDR3 has 16 residues. In nucleotides, the CDR3 is TGCGCCAGCAGCCCAGACAGCTTCCTAGGCACAGATACGCAGTATTTT. As protein: CASSPDSFLGTDTQYF.

The chain recombines TRBV6-6 with TRBJ2-2, with D perhaps matching TRBD1 (5 bases). The CDR3 runs to 16 residues. Looked up from germline, CDR1 is MNHNY and CDR2 is SVGAGI (reference sequence). Trimming removed 4 bases from V and 0 bases from J, with 12 bases in between. CDR3 nucleotide sequence: TGTGCCAGCAGTTTCCTCGACAGCTCGAACACCGGGGAGCTGTTTTTT. Residues: CASSFLDSSNTGELFF.

The chain recombines TRBV10-2 with TRBJ1-6; D is perhaps TRBD1 (5 bases). Germline loops: CDR1 WSHSY, CDR2 SAAADI. Trimming shortened V by 2 bases and J by 7 bases, and 9 bases separated the two germline ends. CDR3 size: 14 residues. The CDR3 sequence is CASSEQGGNSPLHF. In nucleotides, the CDR3 is TGCGCCAGCAGTGAGCAGGGAGGAAATTCACCCCTCCACTTT.

This clone was seen once. The J gene is TRBJ2-3, the V gene TRBV15, with D perhaps matching TRBD2 (6 bases). The germline V and J ends were trimmed by 2 bases and 4 bases, with 19 bases remaining between them. The length of the CDR3 is 17 residues. Germline CDR1 is LNHNV and CDR2 is YYDKDF (reference sequence). The CDR3, as DNA: TGTGCCACCAGCAGACCCCTTGAGCTACGCGGGGCAGATACGCAGTATTTT. Its protein product is CATSRPLELRGADTQYF.

The gene calls are TRBV6-6 and TRBJ2-5, with 14 bases lining up with TRBD2. Germline trimming cut 7 bases from V and 4 bases from J; bases unmatched to any gene: 8. The CDR3 sequence is 16 residues long. CDR1 is MNHNY and CDR2 is SVGAGI in the germline V gene (reference sequence). As DNA, the CDR3 is TGTGCCAGCATCTCCGGGACTAGCGGGAGTAGAGAGACCCAGTACTTC. This gives the protein CASISGTSGSRETQYF.

The rearrangement joins TRBV6-5 to TRBJ2-3, with 8 bases that match TRBD2. Germline V gene sequence: CDR1 MNHEY, CDR2 SVGAGI. V dropped 6 bases and J dropped 1; count of bases not matched to a gene: 6. The CDR3 consists of 15 residues. Written as DNA, the CDR3 is TGTGCCAGCAGGAAGATGACTAGCGGCACAGATACGCAGTATTTT. This encodes CASRKMTSGTDTQYF.

The count of this clone is one. The chain joins TRBV5-1 to TRBJ2-7; 7 positions agree with TRBD2. Germline trimming cut 0 bases from V and 2 bases from J; bases unmatched to any gene: 5. From germline, CDR1 is SGHRS and CDR2 YFSETQ. This CDR3 is 15 amino acids long. The CDR3 here is CASSLAASGTYEQYF. Here the CDR3 DNA reads TGCGCCAGCAGCTTGGCGGCTAGCGGAACCTACGAGCAGTACTTC.

The chain uses TRBV10-3 and TRBJ2-7; D is perhaps TRBD2 (6 bases). The germline V and J ends were trimmed by 0 bases and 0 bases, with 15 bases remaining between them. This CDR3 comprises 17 residues. Germline CDR1 and CDR2: ENHRY and SYGVKD. CDR3 in amino acids: CAISESAGSIRSYEQYF. Here the CDR3 DNA reads TGTGCCATCAGTGAGTCGGCGGGGAGTATCCGCTCCTACGAGCAGTACTTC.